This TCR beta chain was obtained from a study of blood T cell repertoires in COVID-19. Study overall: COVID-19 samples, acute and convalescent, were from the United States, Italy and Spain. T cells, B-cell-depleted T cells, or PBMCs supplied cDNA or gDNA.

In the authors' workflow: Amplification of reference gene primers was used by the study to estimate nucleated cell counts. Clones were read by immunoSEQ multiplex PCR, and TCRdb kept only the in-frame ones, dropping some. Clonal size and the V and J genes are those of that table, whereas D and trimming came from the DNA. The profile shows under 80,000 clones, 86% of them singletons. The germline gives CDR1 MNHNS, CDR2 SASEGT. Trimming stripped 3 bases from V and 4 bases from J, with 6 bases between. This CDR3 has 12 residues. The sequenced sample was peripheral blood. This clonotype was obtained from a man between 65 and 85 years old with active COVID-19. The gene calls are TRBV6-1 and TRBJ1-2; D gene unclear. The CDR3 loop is CASSEGLYGYTF. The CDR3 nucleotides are TGTGCCAGCAGTGAGGGCCTCTATGGCTACACCTTC.